These T cell receptor beta chains were read from a single sample in a study of human T cells and chemical hapten exposure. Via MiXCR, TCRdb re-called the reads, giving one row per CDR3 protein. The table records roughly 120,000 distinct CDR3 sequences, 6.5% to 10% of them present only once. Sequencing input: whole blood. Every receptor here comes from a human donor in good health. Some clones in this sample may be carry-over from other donors' samples. Each CDR3 is given with its conserved first and last residue. D genes are given only for firm matches. Expanded clones get a size class; other rows say once, few or many, or leave the size out.

cdr3_nt: TGTGCCAGCAGTTTCGCTAGCGGGAGGAGCACCGGGGAGCTGTTTTTT
cdr3_aa: CASSFASGRSTGELFF
d_call: TRBD2
v_call: TRBV12-3/TRBV12-4
clone_size: .
j_call: TRBJ2-2

cdr3_nt: TGCGCCAGCAGCTTCCTCCTTTCGGGGGTTGGCCAAGAGACCCAGTACTTC
cdr3_aa: CASSFLLSGVGQETQYF
d_call: .
v_call: TRBV5-1
clone_size: .
j_call: TRBJ2-5

cdr3_nt: TGTGCCAGCAGCCCAATTGGGACCGACAGGCCCCAGCATTTT
cdr3_aa: CASSPIGTDRPQHF
d_call: .
v_call: TRBV7-6
clone_size: few
j_call: TRBJ1-5

cdr3_nt: TGTGCCAGCAGTGGACACCGATTAAACACTGAAGCTTTCTTT
cdr3_aa: CASSGHRLNTEAFF
d_call: .
v_call: TRBV2
clone_size: .
j_call: TRBJ1-1

cdr3_nt: TGTGCCAGCAGTTTAAGGGGGGACGAGCAGTACTTC
cdr3_aa: CASSLRGDEQYF
d_call: .
v_call: TRBV27
clone_size: .
j_call: TRBJ2-7

cdr3_nt: TGTGCCAGCTCACCACCGGGGGAGCTCGGAACCTACGAGCAGTACTTC
cdr3_aa: CASSPPGELGTYEQYF
d_call: .
v_call: TRBV18
clone_size: few
j_call: TRBJ2-7

cdr3_nt: TGTGCCAGCAGCGTCGGGACAGGGAACAATGAGCAGTTCTTC
cdr3_aa: CASSVGTGNNEQFF
d_call: TRBD1
v_call: TRBV13
clone_size: few
j_call: TRBJ2-1

cdr3_nt: TGTGCCAGCACTAAACTAGCGGGGGGGCCCCCTGAGCAGTTCTTC
cdr3_aa: CASTKLAGGPPEQFF
d_call: TRBD2
v_call: TRBV6-5
clone_size: few
j_call: TRBJ2-1

cdr3_nt: TGTGCCAGCGGGTCTAATTTCGAGACGGAGCAGTACTTC
cdr3_aa: CASGSNFETEQYF
d_call: .
v_call: TRBV6-5
clone_size: few
j_call: TRBJ2-7

cdr3_nt: TGTGCCAGCGCATATCAGCCCCAGCATTTT
cdr3_aa: CASAYQPQHF
d_call: .
v_call: TRBV6-7
clone_size: many
j_call: TRBJ1-5

cdr3_nt: TGTGCCAGCAGAGGACCCTCGAACACTGAAGCTTTCTTT
cdr3_aa: CASRGPSNTEAFF
d_call: .
v_call: TRBV2
clone_size: many
j_call: TRBJ1-1

cdr3_nt: TGTGCCAGCAGCCGCGGGGGGCCGGGAAATGAGCAGTTCTTC
cdr3_aa: CASSRGGPGNEQFF
d_call: TRBD2
v_call: TRBV3-1
clone_size: few
j_call: TRBJ2-1

cdr3_nt: TGTGCCAGCAGCTATTCAGGAGCAACTAATGAAAAACTGTTTTTT
cdr3_aa: CASSYSGATNEKLFF
d_call: .
v_call: TRBV7-2
clone_size: .
j_call: TRBJ1-4

cdr3_nt: TGTGCCAGCAGCTTACGACTTGACAATGAGCAGTTCTTC
cdr3_aa: CASSLRLDNEQFF
d_call: .
v_call: TRBV7-2
clone_size: few
j_call: TRBJ2-1

cdr3_nt: TGTGCCAGCAGCCATGTATTAACAGGGGGTGAGCAGTTCTTC
cdr3_aa: CASSHVLTGGEQFF
d_call: TRBD1
v_call: TRBV3-1
clone_size: .
j_call: TRBJ2-1

cdr3_nt: TGCGCCAGCAGCTTGCAAGGCCAGGTGCCCTACAATGAGCAGTTCTTC
cdr3_aa: CASSLQGQVPYNEQFF
d_call: .
v_call: TRBV5-1
clone_size: many
j_call: TRBJ2-1

cdr3_nt: TGTGCCAGCAGTCCTTTGGAGGGACTAGCGTCAGAGGGGGGGACCCAGTACTTC
cdr3_aa: CASSPLEGLASEGGTQYF
d_call: TRBD2
v_call: TRBV12-3/TRBV12-4
clone_size: .
j_call: TRBJ2-5

cdr3_nt: TGTGCCAGCAGCCCCAGTGAGACCCAGTACTTC
cdr3_aa: CASSPSETQYF
d_call: .
v_call: TRBV7-9
clone_size: many
j_call: TRBJ2-5

cdr3_nt: TGTGCCAGCAGTCCGTTCCAGGGGGTGAGCACAGATACGCAGTATTTT
cdr3_aa: CASSPFQGVSTDTQYF
d_call: TRBD1
v_call: TRBV6-2/TRBV6-3
clone_size: .
j_call: TRBJ2-3

cdr3_nt: TGTGCCAGCAGCCAAGTGATTTACGAAAGGGTGGGCTTGAACACCGGGGAGCTGTTTTTT
cdr3_aa: CASSQVIYERVGLNTGELFF
d_call: .
v_call: TRBV4-2
clone_size: many
j_call: TRBJ2-2

cdr3_nt: TGCGCCAGCAGCAGGGTGAACACTGAAGCTTTCTTT
cdr3_aa: CASSRVNTEAFF
d_call: .
v_call: TRBV5-1
clone_size: many
j_call: TRBJ1-1

cdr3_nt: TGTGCCAGCAGTTACTCGAAGGGGGCGTTAAATGAGCAGTTCTTC
cdr3_aa: CASSYSKGALNEQFF
d_call: TRBD1
v_call: TRBV6-6
clone_size: few
j_call: TRBJ2-1

cdr3_nt: TGCAGCGTTGAGGAGGAGGGGGAAAAACTGTTTTTT
cdr3_aa: CSVEEEGEKLFF
d_call: .
v_call: TRBV29-1
clone_size: .
j_call: TRBJ1-4

cdr3_nt: TGTGCCAGCAGGGAGGGCAATCAGCCCCAGCATTTT
cdr3_aa: CASREGNQPQHF
d_call: .
v_call: TRBV6-2/TRBV6-3
clone_size: .
j_call: TRBJ1-5

cdr3_nt: TGTGCCAGCAGGGCGGACAGGGCTTCCTTAGTACAAGAGACCCAGTACTTC
cdr3_aa: CASRADRASLVQETQYF
d_call: TRBD1
v_call: TRBV27
clone_size: few
j_call: TRBJ2-5

cdr3_nt: TGTGCCAGCACCGATTATGTGGGAGCGGATAATTCACCCCTCCACTTT
cdr3_aa: CASTDYVGADNSPLHF
d_call: .
v_call: TRBV5-6
clone_size: many
j_call: TRBJ1-6

cdr3_nt: TGTGCCAGCAGCTCCCCGGGGGGAAGCGGGGCCTACGAGCAGTACTTC
cdr3_aa: CASSSPGGSGAYEQYF
d_call: TRBD2
v_call: TRBV7-8
clone_size: .
j_call: TRBJ2-7

cdr3_nt: TGTGCCAGCAGTAATTCTGGGACTTTTAGCTCCTACGAGCAGTACTTC
cdr3_aa: CASSNSGTFSSYEQYF
d_call: .
v_call: TRBV6-1
clone_size: .
j_call: TRBJ2-7

cdr3_nt: TGTGCCATCAGGAGGACTAGCGGTAACAATGAGCAGTTCTTC
cdr3_aa: CAIRRTSGNNEQFF
d_call: TRBD2
v_call: TRBV10-3
clone_size: few
j_call: TRBJ2-1

cdr3_nt: TGTGCCAGCAGCTCAGGGGGCAATCAGCCCCAGCATTTT
cdr3_aa: CASSSGGNQPQHF
d_call: .
v_call: TRBV5-6
clone_size: many
j_call: TRBJ1-5

cdr3_nt: TGTGCCAGCAGCTTCAGTATAGGTCGGCCCACCGGGGAGCTGTTTTTT
cdr3_aa: CASSFSIGRPTGELFF
d_call: .
v_call: TRBV5-6
clone_size: few
j_call: TRBJ2-2

cdr3_nt: TGTGCCAGTAGTCCTAGTGGGGTCGACGAGCAGTACTTC
cdr3_aa: CASSPSGVDEQYF
d_call: .
v_call: TRBV19
clone_size: few
j_call: TRBJ2-7

cdr3_nt: TGTGCCAGCACTAGGTCACCTGCAACTAATGAAAAACTGTTTTTT
cdr3_aa: CASTRSPATNEKLFF
d_call: .
v_call: TRBV2
clone_size: many
j_call: TRBJ1-4

cdr3_nt: TGTGCCAGCAGCCGCGGACAGGAAAGGTACTTC
cdr3_aa: CASSRGQERYF
d_call: TRBD1
v_call: TRBV12-3/TRBV12-4
clone_size: many
j_call: TRBJ2-7

cdr3_nt: TGTGCCAGCTCAGACGGAGCTGATGAAGCTTTCTTT
cdr3_aa: CASSDGADEAFF
d_call: .
v_call: TRBV18
clone_size: few
j_call: TRBJ1-1

cdr3_nt: TGTGCCAGCAGGGGACTAGCGGGAGGCTCAACCGTTCAGCTGTTTTTT
cdr3_aa: CASRGLAGGSTVQLFF
d_call: TRBD2
v_call: TRBV11-2
clone_size: .
j_call: TRBJ2-2

cdr3_nt: TGTGCCAGCAGTTACTCGGCCCTCCGCGAGCAGTACTTC
cdr3_aa: CASSYSALREQYF
d_call: .
v_call: TRBV6-5
clone_size: .
j_call: TRBJ2-7

cdr3_nt: TGCAGTGCCAACCATCCGGGCACAGATACGCAGTATTTT
cdr3_aa: CSANHPGTDTQYF
d_call: .
v_call: TRBV20-1
clone_size: .
j_call: TRBJ2-3

cdr3_nt: TGTGCCAGTAGTACACACCAACCATGGTACGCTGAAGCTTTCTTT
cdr3_aa: CASSTHQPWYAEAFF
d_call: .
v_call: TRBV19
clone_size: few
j_call: TRBJ1-1

cdr3_nt: TGTGCCAGCAGCTTAGCAACAGGCGAAGCTTTCTTT
cdr3_aa: CASSLATGEAFF
d_call: .
v_call: TRBV7-9
clone_size: .
j_call: TRBJ1-1

cdr3_nt: TGTGCCAGCAGTTTAGCGCAAGGACAGCCCCAGCATTTT
cdr3_aa: CASSLAQGQPQHF
d_call: .
v_call: TRBV12-3/TRBV12-4
clone_size: .
j_call: TRBJ1-5

cdr3_nt: TGTGCCATCAGTGACCCAGACCGGGGCCGCGGGAACACTGAAGCTTTCTTT
cdr3_aa: CAISDPDRGRGNTEAFF
d_call: .
v_call: TRBV10-3
clone_size: many
j_call: TRBJ1-1

cdr3_nt: TGTGCCAGCAACAAAGGGAGGACAGGGCCGCGGTTGCCATATGGCTACACCTTC
cdr3_aa: CASNKGRTGPRLPYGYTF
d_call: TRBD1
v_call: TRBV6-6
clone_size: few
j_call: TRBJ1-2

cdr3_nt: TGTGCCAGCAGTGCGGACAGGACCAATAATTCACCCCTCCACTTT
cdr3_aa: CASSADRTNNSPLHF
d_call: TRBD1
v_call: TRBV12-3/TRBV12-4
clone_size: .
j_call: TRBJ1-6

cdr3_nt: TGTGCCAGCGGTAGACTGACAGGGGACGATGGCTACACCTTC
cdr3_aa: CASGRLTGDDGYTF
d_call: TRBD1
v_call: TRBV12-3/TRBV12-4
clone_size: many
j_call: TRBJ1-2

cdr3_nt: TGTGCCAGCAGCGCCACAGGACAGGCCGGAAACACCATATATTTT
cdr3_aa: CASSATGQAGNTIYF
d_call: TRBD1
v_call: TRBV7-9
clone_size: many
j_call: TRBJ1-3

cdr3_nt: TGTGCCAGCAGCCAAGGGCAGGCCGGGGGTTCCTATGGCTACACCTTC
cdr3_aa: CASSQGQAGGSYGYTF
d_call: .
v_call: TRBV4-2
clone_size: many
j_call: TRBJ1-2

cdr3_nt: TGTGCCAGCCTTCCGGGACAGCAAAACACTGAAGCTTTCTTT
cdr3_aa: CASLPGQQNTEAFF
d_call: TRBD1
v_call: TRBV18
clone_size: few
j_call: TRBJ1-1

cdr3_nt: TGTGCCAGCAGCCAACTAAAGGGCCACTACGAGCAGTACTTC
cdr3_aa: CASSQLKGHYEQYF
d_call: .
v_call: TRBV3-1
clone_size: many
j_call: TRBJ2-7